Presented here are 15 T cell receptor beta chains from one specimen sequenced in a study of PD-L1 blockade in urothelial cancer. As to time point: peripheral blood 6 weeks after treatment start. Assay used: immunoSEQ multiplex PCR; TCRdb lists only in-frame clones, some missing. This table holds about 91,000 clones, approximately 82% found once. The sample was PBMCs, taken around atezolizumab (anti-PD-L1) treatment. These receptors came from a man in his 70s with urothelial cancer.

The chain couples TRBV11-2 to TRBJ2-1, with D possibly TRBD2 on 5 matching bases. Germline lookup yields CDR1 SGHAT and CDR2 FQNNGV. V gave up 2 bases and J gave up 8 bases, with 10 bases separating them. This CDR3 is built from 13 residues. CDR3 in amino acids: CASSLSGMDEQFF. CDR3 DNA: TGTGCCAGCAGCTTATCCGGGATGGATGAGCAGTTCTTC.

The rearrangement uses TRBV6-1 and TRBJ2-7; 8 bases line up with TRBD1. Germline assignment: CDR1 MNHNS and CDR2 SASEGT. J was trimmed by 4 bases and V by 3 bases; bases with no gene match: 5. This CDR3 is 14 amino acids long. The CDR3 bases are TGTGCCAGCAGTGAGACCGGGACAGGTTACGAGCAGTACTTC. Translated, it gives CASSETGTGYEQYF.

Points on this clone: The sample has other DNA sequences that encode this CDR3 too. This chain uses TRBV5-4 with TRBJ2-1, with TRBD2 matching over 9 bases. The CDR3 contains 14 residues. The V gene end was trimmed by 3 bases and the J gene end by 7 bases; junction bases not matched to a gene: 5. CDR1 SGHNT and CDR2 YYREEE come from the germline V gene (reference sequence). The CDR3 DNA reads as TGTGCCAGCAGCTCCCGACTAGCGGATAATGAGCAGTTCTTC. This sequence encodes CASSSRLADNEQFF. The full variable domain, with the rest looked up from reference TRBV5-4 and TRBJ2-1, is ETGVTQSPTHLIKTRGQQVTLRCSSQSGHNTVSWYQQALGQGPQFIFQYYREEENGRGNFPPRFSGLQFPNYSSELNVNALELDDSALYLCASSSRLADNEQFFGPGTRLTVL.

The chain couples TRBV4-2 to TRBJ2-2; 12 nucleotides align to TRBD2. The germline V gene encodes CDR1 LGHNA and CDR2 YNFKEQ. The V and J ends lost 0 bases and 5 bases, in that order; junction bases with no gene match: 7. The CDR3 covers 18 residues. The CDR3 is CASSQDEASGGGTGELFF. The CDR3 DNA reads TGTGCCAGCAGCCAAGATGAAGCTAGCGGGGGGGGTACCGGGGAGCTGTTTTTT.

The chain employs TRBV27 and TRBJ1-5; no reliable D call. Germline V gene sequence: CDR1 MNHEY, CDR2 SMNVEV (reference sequence). V lost 6 bases and J lost 4, with 10 bases in between. This CDR3 comprises 13 residues. CDR3 in DNA: TGTGCCAGCAGGCGGACTGAAAATCAGCCCCAGCATTTT. Its translation: CASRRTENQPQHF.

The gene calls are TRBV9 and TRBJ2-7; 7 bases fit TRBD2. With 0 bases clipped from V and 6 bases from J, the junction kept 12 bases outside the gene matches. The V gene's germline CDR1 is SGDLS and CDR2 YYNGEE. The CDR3 sequence is 16 residues long. CDR3 loop: CASSVDAGVGSGEQYF. The CDR3 DNA follows: TGTGCCAGCAGCGTAGATGCGGGGGTAGGTTCGGGCGAGCAGTACTTC. The complete variable domain, with remaining parts taken from reference TRBV9 and TRBJ2-7, reads DSGVTQTPKHLITATGQRVTLRCSPRSGDLSVYWYQQSLDQGLQFLIQYYNGEERAKGNILERFSAQQFPDLHSELNLSSLELGDSALYFCASSVDAGVGSGEQYFGPGTRLTVT.

The chain has TRBV27 and TRBJ2-1; 11 nucleotides line up with TRBD2. Trimming removed 3 bases from V and 9 bases from J; junction bases left unmatched: 7. Germline CDR1 is MNHEY and CDR2 is SMNVEV (reference sequence). The CDR3 is 15 residues long. The CDR3 spells CASSFTSGSTTEQFF. In DNA form, the CDR3 reads TGTGCCAGCAGTTTTACTAGCGGGAGTACCACTGAGCAGTTCTTC.

V is TRBV19 and J is TRBJ1-3; 10 nucleotides match TRBD1. V lost 3 bases and J lost 3; bases outside the gene matches: 5. Germline assignment: CDR1 LNHDA and CDR2 SQIVND (reference sequence). The CDR3 is 16 amino acids. The CDR3 reads CASSIRQGARGNTIYF. CDR3 bases: TGTGCCAGTAGTATCCGACAGGGGGCTCGTGGAAACACCATATATTTT.

This clone occurred a few times. The rearrangement joins TRBV6-1 to TRBJ1-2; TRBD1 matches at 7 bases. Germline values: CDR1 MNHNS, CDR2 SASEGT. This CDR3 has 15 amino acids. The ends lost 1 base at V and 3 bases at J; junction bases unmatched: 5. CDR3 protein: CASSEGNTGDYGYTF. DNA of the CDR3: TGTGCCAGCAGTGAAGGGAATACAGGGGACTATGGCTACACCTTC.

The chain has TRBV6-1 and TRBJ1-2; possibly TRBD1 for D (5 bases). In germline, CDR1 is MNHNS, CDR2 SASEGT. The CDR3 is 17 amino acids. V was shortened by 4 bases and J by 0 bases, with 18 bases between the two germline ends. This CDR3 reads CASSGSNAGPPNYGYTF. The CDR3 DNA follows: TGTGCCAGCAGTGGAAGCAATGCGGGACCTCCTAACTATGGCTACACCTTC.

The V gene is TRBV6-1, the J gene TRBJ1-1; D gene uncertain. The CDR3 has 14 amino acids. Deletions cut 6 bases from V and 11 bases from J, with 22 bases between. Germline V gives CDR1 MNHNS, CDR2 SASEGT. CDR3 nucleotides: TGTGCCAGCAGGCCCAAAGTAAAGGGAGGGAGTGCTTTCTTT. Residues: CASRPKVKGGSAFF.

The gene calls are TRBV6-5 and TRBJ1-1; D is undetermined. The V gene's germline CDR1 is MNHEY and CDR2 SVGAGI. Trimming shortened V by 0 bases and J by 4 bases, and 15 bases separated the two germline ends. This CDR3 spans 16 amino acids. The CDR3 sequence is CASSYSIATRTTEAFF. CDR3 bases: TGTGCCAGCAGTTACTCGATAGCCACCCGTACCACTGAAGCTTTCTTT.

This chain links TRBV6-5 with TRBJ2-2; 9 positions agree with TRBD2. This CDR3 has 16 amino acids. With 2 bases clipped from V and 3 bases from J, the junction kept 4 bases outside the gene matches. Germline V lookup: CDR1 MNHEY, CDR2 SVGAGI. The CDR3 loop is CASSYEASGDTGELFF. CDR3 sequence (DNA): TGTGCCAGCAGTTACGAGGCTAGCGGGGACACCGGGGAGCTGTTTTTT.

This clone was picked up a small number of times. The chain combines TRBV5-6 with TRBJ2-3, with TRBD1 matching over 9 bases. The CDR3 runs to 15 residues. Germline CDR1 and CDR2: SGHDT and YYEEEE. J lost 2 bases, V lost 4 bases, and 5 bases had no gene match. This CDR3 reads CASSPGTGPTDTQYF. CDR3 nucleotide sequence: TGTGCCAGCAGCCCCGGGACAGGGCCCACAGATACGCAGTATTTT.

Only a few counts were recorded for this clone. The chain is built from TRBV5-5 and TRBJ2-1; 7 nucleotides match TRBD1. J was trimmed by 4 bases and V by 2 bases; bases with no gene match: 6. The germline gives CDR1 SGHKS, CDR2 YYEKEE (reference sequence). This CDR3 region has 15 residues. The CDR3 region has the DNA TGTGCCAGCAGCTTCCCCCGGACAGGATACAATGAGCAGTTCTTC. This gives the protein CASSFPRTGYNEQFF. The variable domain in full, completed from reference TRBV5-5 and TRBJ2-1, reads DAGVTQSPTHLIKTRGQQVTLRCSPISGHKSVSWYQQVLGQGPQFIFQYYEKEERGRGNFPDRFSARQFPNYSSELNVNALLLGDSALYLCASSFPRTGYNEQFFGPGTRLTVL.